The 22 T cell receptor beta chains given below trace back to one sample, sequenced in a study of cytomegalovirus exposure and HLA in healthy donors. The PCR contained 60 Vbeta and 13 Jbeta primers. Repertoires were generated with immunoSEQ multiplex PCR, while TCRdb's copy carries only in-frame clones and drops some. The sample carries 100,000 to 150,000 clones, over 65% recorded once. Sample: PBMCs. Receptor source: a man aged 25-45 years in good health and CMV-seropositive.

J is TRBJ2-7 and V is TRBV9; 8 bases match TRBD1. The CDR3 has 14 residues. From germline, CDR1 is SGDLS and CDR2 YYNGEE. Trimming took 3 bases from V and 3 from J; bases not matched to a gene: 5. CDR3 DNA sequence: TGTGCCAGCAGCGAGACAGGGGCGAGCTACGAGCAGTACTTC. Translated: CASSETGASYEQYF.

The chain has TRBV28 and TRBJ2-1, with TRBD2 identical over 10 bases. Germline values: CDR1 MDHEN, CDR2 SYDVKM. CDR3 length: 14 amino acids. V shed 6 bases and J 5 bases; nucleotides not matched to a gene: 4. The CDR3 nucleotides read TGTGCCAGCAGGGAAGCGGGAGGGGACAATGAGCAGTTCTTC. Protein product: CASREAGGDNEQFF.

V usage is TRBV4-1 and J usage is TRBJ1-5, with 9 bases matching TRBD1. Germline V gene sequence: CDR1 MGHRA, CDR2 YSYEKL. V shed 2 bases, J shed 0 bases, and the junction held 8 bases outside the gene matches. CDR3 size: 18 residues. CDR3 sequence reads: CASSQQTGGRDSNQPQHF. The CDR3 coding sequence is TGCGCCAGCAGCCAACAGACAGGGGGGCGGGATAGCAATCAGCCCCAGCATTTT.

This sequence joins TRBV28 and TRBJ1-2, with 8 bases aligning to TRBD1. CDR3 length: 16 amino acids. J lost 4 bases, V lost 3 bases, and 10 bases had no gene match. Germline CDR1 and CDR2: MDHEN and SYDVKM. CDR3 protein: CASSLGQESKTYGYTF. The DNA for the CDR3 is TGTGCCAGCAGTTTGGGACAGGAAAGCAAAACCTATGGCTACACCTTC.

Notes on this clone: Other DNA sequences in the same sample also yield this CDR3. The chain joins TRBV11-2 to TRBJ2-7; D not resolved. The CDR3 is 14 residues long. Germline-derived CDR1 and CDR2 are SGHAT and FQNNGV. V was trimmed by 1 base and J by 0 bases, leaving 7 bases between them. CDR3: CASSLGFSSYEQYF. CDR3 sequence (DNA): TGTGCCAGCAGCTTAGGATTTAGCTCCTACGAGCAGTACTTC.

This chain links TRBV5-1 with TRBJ2-7, with TRBD2 as a possible D gene (6 bases). V was trimmed by 2 bases and J by 5 bases, leaving 20 bases between them. Germline-derived CDR1 and CDR2 are SGHRS and YFSETQ. The CDR3 spans 16 residues. CDR3 sequence (DNA): TGCGCCAGCAGCTTCGAGGGAGGCCCTTACGCTGACGAGCAGTACTTC. It encodes CASSFEGGPYADEQYF.

By sample share, this clone is medium-sized. The V gene is TRBV5-1, the J gene TRBJ1-5; 9 nucleotides line up with TRBD1. J gave up 7 bases and V 0 bases, and 2 bases lay outside the gene matches. This CDR3 spans 14 amino acids. CDR1 and CDR2 from the germline V gene are SGHRS and YFSETQ. CDR3 in DNA: TGCGCCAGCAGCTTGGGACAGGGGGAACAGCCCCAGCATTTT. This translates into CASSLGQGEQPQHF.

The V call is TRBV5-6, the J call TRBJ2-1; 8 bases are a match to TRBD2. The CDR3 contains 15 residues. With 6 bases clipped from V and 0 bases from J, the junction kept 5 bases outside the gene matches. Per germline, CDR1 SGHDT and CDR2 YYEEEE. This chain's CDR3 is CASIILAASYNEQFF. The CDR3 nucleotides are TGTGCCAGCATCATACTAGCGGCCTCCTACAATGAGCAGTTCTTC.

The rearrangement uses TRBV6-1 and TRBJ2-3; 8 positions match TRBD1. The germline V gene encodes CDR1 MNHNS and CDR2 SASEGT. The CDR3 extends over 15 amino acids. The V gene end was trimmed by 1 base and the J gene end by 5 bases; junction bases not matched to a gene: 5. CDR3 sequence (DNA): TGTGCCAGCAGTGAAGGGCCAGGGGGCAGAGATACGCAGTATTTT. Its translation is CASSEGPGGRDTQYF.

This rearrangement joins TRBV6-4 to TRBJ2-1; no clear D. The germline V gene has CDR1 MRHNA and CDR2 SNTAGT. V lost 2 bases and J lost 8, with 13 bases in between. The CDR3 extends over 14 amino acids. CDR3 protein: CASSDPSVSYEQFF. CDR3 nucleotides: TGTGCCAGCAGTGACCCCTCCGTGAGTTATGAGCAGTTCTTC.

This rearrangement joins TRBV27 to TRBJ2-7, with D possibly matching TRBD2 (5 bases). There are 12 residues in the CDR3. Germline CDR1 MNHEY, CDR2 SMNVEV (reference sequence). V lost 0 bases, J lost 12 bases, and 12 bases lay in between. The CDR3 nucleotides are TGTGCCAGCAGTTTATCCCGGGGTTCAATGTACTTC. This encodes CASSLSRGSMYF.

In DNA form, the CDR3 reads TGTGCCAGCAGCCTTAACTATGGCTACACCTTC. Translating it yields CASSLNYGYTF. This chain joins TRBV7-9 and TRBJ1-2, with D uncertain. The V gene's germline CDR1 is SEHNR and CDR2 FQNEAQ (reference sequence). CDR3 size: 11 residues. Trimming left V 5 bases short and J 1 base short, with 2 bases between.

This chain connects TRBV7-8 to TRBJ1-1, with TRBD1 identical over 10 bases. The CDR3 is made up of 13 amino acids. Germline lookup yields CDR1 SGHVS and CDR2 FQNEAQ. After removal of 6 bases from V and 6 bases from J, the junction contained 4 bases not matched to a gene. The CDR3 sequence is CASRTGGRSEAFF. The CDR3 nucleotides are TGTGCCAGCAGGACAGGGGGCCGTTCTGAAGCTTTCTTT.

The J gene is TRBJ2-7, the V gene TRBV6-6; D possibly corresponds to TRBD2 (6 bases). The germline CDR1 and CDR2 sequences are MNHNY and SVGAGI (reference sequence). The V gene lost 6 bases and the J gene lost 0 bases, with 9 bases spanning the gap. The CDR3 totals 13 residues. CDR3 loop: CASSLAVSYEQYF. CDR3 nucleotide sequence: TGTGCCAGCAGCTTAGCGGTCTCCTACGAGCAGTACTTC.

The chain has TRBV9 and TRBJ2-3; perhaps TRBD2 as D (6 bases). The CDR3 has 14 residues. Trimming pared 5 bases from V and 5 bases from J, leaving 15 bases between. Germline CDR1 is SGDLS and CDR2 is YYNGEE. CDR3 DNA sequence: TGTGCCAGCAGTCGAGAGAGGAGGGTAGATACGCAGTATTTT. The encoded protein is CASSRERRVDTQYF. Full variable domain (rest looked up from reference TRBV9 and TRBJ2-3): DSGVTQTPKHLITATGQRVTLRCSPRSGDLSVYWYQQSLDQGLQFLIQYYNGEERAKGNILERFSAQQFPDLHSELNLSSLELGDSALYFCASSRERRVDTQYFGPGTRLTVL.

CDR3 in amino acids: CASSVGGGTSDEQYF. The DNA of the CDR3 is TGTGCCAGCAGCGTTGGGGGGGGGACTAGCGACGAGCAGTACTTC. The V call is TRBV9, the J call TRBJ2-7, with 10 nucleotides matching TRBD2. The CDR3 sequence is 15 residues long. The germline V gene encodes CDR1 SGDLS and CDR2 YYNGEE. Losses at the gene ends were 2 bases for V and 5 bases for J; bases not matched to a gene: 7.

The chain links TRBV9 to TRBJ1-2, with D perhaps matching TRBD1 (5 bases). The CDR3 totals 16 residues. V gave up 0 bases and J gave up 1 base, with 13 bases separating them. The germline CDR1 and CDR2 sequences are SGDLS and YYNGEE. In nucleotides, the CDR3 is TGTGCCAGCAGCGTAGCTGGGGGGAACCGTAACTATGGCTACACCTTC. This sequence encodes CASSVAGGNRNYGYTF. Complete variable domain (other parts from reference TRBV9 and TRBJ1-2): DSGVTQTPKHLITATGQRVTLRCSPRSGDLSVYWYQQSLDQGLQFLIQYYNGEERAKGNILERFSAQQFPDLHSELNLSSLELGDSALYFCASSVAGGNRNYGYTFGSGTRLTVV.

The chain uses TRBV5-1 and TRBJ2-7, with 8 bases fitting TRBD2. The V segment lost 4 bases and the J segment 1 base; nucleotides outside the gene matches: 13. This CDR3 is 17 amino acids long. Germline V CDR1 and CDR2: SGHRS, YFSETQ. The CDR3 reads CASSPGVAGLESYEQYF. In DNA form, the CDR3 reads TGCGCCAGCAGCCCCGGAGTAGCGGGATTGGAATCCTACGAGCAGTACTTC.

This chain connects TRBV13 to TRBJ1-2, with D maybe TRBD1 (5 bases). The V end was cut by 7 bases, the J end by 3 bases, with 27 bases between. This CDR3 region has 18 residues. Germline-derived CDR1 and CDR2 are PRHDT and FYEKMQ (reference sequence). The CDR3 DNA reads TGTGCCAGCAAGCAGCTTCTGAGTGGTCTAAGGGGTCACTATGGCTACACCTTC. This sequence encodes CASKQLLSGLRGHYGYTF. The full variable domain, in which reference TRBV13 and TRBJ1-2 provide the parts outside the CDR3, is AAGVIQSPRHLIKEKRETATLKCYPIPRHDTVYWYQQGPGQDPQFLISFYEKMQSDKGSIPDRFSAQQFSDYHSELNMSSLELGDSALYFCASKQLLSGLRGHYGYTFGSGTRLTVV.

This clone was observed a single time. The rearrangement uses TRBV5-6 and TRBJ1-2, with TRBD1 as a possible D gene (6 bases). With 0 bases removed from V and 2 bases from J, the gap between germline ends came to 17 bases. This CDR3 has 17 residues. Germline loops: CDR1 SGHDT, CDR2 YYEEEE. The chain's CDR3 is CASSLGSGRTANYGYTF. The CDR3 nucleotides read TGTGCCAGCAGCTTGGGAAGTGGGCGGACAGCAAACTATGGCTACACCTTC.

This chain connects TRBV7-2 to TRBJ2-1; tentative D call: TRBD2 (7 bases). CDR1 SGHTA and CDR2 FQGNSA come from the germline V gene. Trimming cost V 1 base and J 4 bases, with 14 bases left between them. The CDR3 has 16 residues. The CDR3 is CASSLGRGRGYNEQFF. CDR3 coding DNA: TGTGCCAGCAGCTTAGGTAGGGGGAGGGGGTACAATGAGCAGTTCTTC.

The rearrangement links TRBV7-8 to TRBJ1-2, with TRBD1 matching over 7 bases. Germline values: CDR1 SGHVS, CDR2 FQNEAQ. The CDR3 sequence is 16 residues long. Germline trimming cut 4 bases from V and 8 bases from J; bases unmatched to any gene: 16. CDR3 bases: TGTGCCAGCAGCTCGGGCCCCCAGACAGGGAGAAGAGGCTACACCTTC. Translating gives CASSSGPQTGRRGYTF. Full variable domain (remainder filled in from reference TRBV7-8 and TRBJ1-2): GAGVSQSPRYKVAKRGQDVALRCDPISGHVSLFWYQQALGQGPEFLTYFQNEAQLDKSGLPSDRFFAERPEGSVSTLKIQRTQQEDSAVYLCASSSGPQTGRRGYTFGSGTRLTVV.